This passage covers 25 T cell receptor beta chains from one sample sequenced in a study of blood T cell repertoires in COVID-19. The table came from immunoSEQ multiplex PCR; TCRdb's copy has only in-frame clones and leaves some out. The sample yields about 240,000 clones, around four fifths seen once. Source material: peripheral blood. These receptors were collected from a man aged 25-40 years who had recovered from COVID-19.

This CDR3 reads CASRLPDRDGYTF. The CDR3 nucleotides read TGTGCCAGCAGGCTCCCGGACAGAGATGGCTACACCTTC. The rearrangement uses TRBV6-5 and TRBJ1-2; possible D gene TRBD1, 6 bases. CDR1 is MNHEY, CDR2 SVGAGI, per germline. Deletions cut 6 bases from V and 6 bases from J, with 14 bases between. The CDR3 spans 13 residues.

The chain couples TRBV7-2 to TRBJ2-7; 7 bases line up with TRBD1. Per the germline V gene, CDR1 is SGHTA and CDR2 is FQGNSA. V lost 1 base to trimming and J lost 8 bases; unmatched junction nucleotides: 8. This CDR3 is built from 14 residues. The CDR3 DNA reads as TGTGCCAGCAGCTTAGATGGGGTGGGACAGAAGCAGTACTTC. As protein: CASSLDGVGQKQYF.

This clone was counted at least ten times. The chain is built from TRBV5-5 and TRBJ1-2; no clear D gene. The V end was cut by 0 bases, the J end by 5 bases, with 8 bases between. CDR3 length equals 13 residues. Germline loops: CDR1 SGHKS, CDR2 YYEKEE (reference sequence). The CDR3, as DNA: TGTGCCAGCAGCTTGGACGGAGAGTATGGCTACACCTTC. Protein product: CASSLDGEYGYTF.

The CDR3 region is CATQGRFGQPQHF. The CDR3 DNA is TGTGCCACCCAGGGCAGGTTCGGTCAGCCCCAGCATTTT. The rearrangement joins TRBV15 to TRBJ1-5, with D perhaps matching TRBD1 (5 bases). Trimming took 8 bases from V and 6 from J, leaving 14 bases between them. The CDR3 length is 13 residues. Germline values: CDR1 LNHNV, CDR2 YYDKDF (reference sequence). Combining the CDR3 with reference TRBV15 and TRBJ1-5 gives the whole variable domain DAMVIQNPRYQVTQFGKPVTLSCSQTLNHNVMYWYQQKSSQAPKLLFHYYDKDFNNEADTPDNFQSRRPNTSFCFLDIRSPGLGDTAMYLCATQGRFGQPQHFGDGTRLSIL.

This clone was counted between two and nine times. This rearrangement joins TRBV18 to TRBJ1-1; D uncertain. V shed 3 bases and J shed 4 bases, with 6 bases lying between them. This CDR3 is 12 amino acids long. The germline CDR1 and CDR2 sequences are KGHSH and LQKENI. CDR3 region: CASSPTGTEAFF. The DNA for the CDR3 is TGTGCCAGCTCACCTACGGGCACTGAAGCTTTCTTT.

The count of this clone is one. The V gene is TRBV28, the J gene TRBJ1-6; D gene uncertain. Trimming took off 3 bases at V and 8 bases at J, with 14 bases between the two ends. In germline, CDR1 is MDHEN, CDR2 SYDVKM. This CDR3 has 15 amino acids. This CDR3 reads CASSLEREWDSPLHF. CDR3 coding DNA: TGTGCCAGCAGTTTGGAAAGGGAGTGGGATTCACCCCTCCACTTT.

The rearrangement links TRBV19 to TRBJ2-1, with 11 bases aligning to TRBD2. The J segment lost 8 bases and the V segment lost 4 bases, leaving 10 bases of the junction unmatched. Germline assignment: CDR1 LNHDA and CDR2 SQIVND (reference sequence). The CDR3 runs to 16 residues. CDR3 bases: TGTGCCAGTAGTACTCTACTAGCGGGGGTGATTGATGAGCAGTTCTTC. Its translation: CASSTLLAGVIDEQFF.

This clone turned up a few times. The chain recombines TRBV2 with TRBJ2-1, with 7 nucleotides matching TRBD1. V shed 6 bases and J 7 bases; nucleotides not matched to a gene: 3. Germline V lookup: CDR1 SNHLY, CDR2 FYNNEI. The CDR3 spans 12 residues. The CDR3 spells CASSLTGNEQFF. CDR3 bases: TGTGCCAGCAGCTTGACAGGGAATGAGCAGTTCTTC.

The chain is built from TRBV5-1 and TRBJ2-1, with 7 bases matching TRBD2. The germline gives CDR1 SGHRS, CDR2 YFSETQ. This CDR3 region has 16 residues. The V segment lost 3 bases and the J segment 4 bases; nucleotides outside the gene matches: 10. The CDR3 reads CASSSQGASGYNEQFF. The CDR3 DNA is TGCGCCAGCAGCTCGCAAGGGGCTAGCGGTTACAATGAGCAGTTCTTC.

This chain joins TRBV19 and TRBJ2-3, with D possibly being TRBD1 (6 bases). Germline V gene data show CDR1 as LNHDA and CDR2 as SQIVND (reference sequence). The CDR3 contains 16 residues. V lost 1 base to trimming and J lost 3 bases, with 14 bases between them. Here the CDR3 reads CASSIATGLATDTQYF. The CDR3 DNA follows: TGTGCCAGTAGTATAGCAACAGGGTTAGCAACAGATACGCAGTATTTT.

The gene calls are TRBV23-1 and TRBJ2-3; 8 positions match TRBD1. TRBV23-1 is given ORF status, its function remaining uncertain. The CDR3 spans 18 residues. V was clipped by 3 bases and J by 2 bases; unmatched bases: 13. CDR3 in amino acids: CASSHQATGADLTDTQYF. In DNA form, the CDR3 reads TGCGCCAGCAGTCACCAAGCGACAGGGGCGGACCTCACAGATACGCAGTATTTT.

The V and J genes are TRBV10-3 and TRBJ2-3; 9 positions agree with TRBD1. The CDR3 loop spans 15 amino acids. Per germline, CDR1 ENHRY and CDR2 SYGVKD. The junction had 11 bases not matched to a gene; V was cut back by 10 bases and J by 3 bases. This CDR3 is CATNQDRGRTDTQYF. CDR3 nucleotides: TGTGCCACCAATCAGGACAGGGGTCGGACAGATACGCAGTATTTT.

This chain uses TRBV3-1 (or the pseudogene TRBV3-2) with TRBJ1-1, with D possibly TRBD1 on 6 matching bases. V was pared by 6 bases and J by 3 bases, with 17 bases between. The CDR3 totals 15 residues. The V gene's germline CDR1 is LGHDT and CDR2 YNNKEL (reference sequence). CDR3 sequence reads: CASSRLQGGYTEAFF. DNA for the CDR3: TGTGCCAGCAGTCGCCTACAGGGTGGGTACACTGAAGCTTTCTTT.

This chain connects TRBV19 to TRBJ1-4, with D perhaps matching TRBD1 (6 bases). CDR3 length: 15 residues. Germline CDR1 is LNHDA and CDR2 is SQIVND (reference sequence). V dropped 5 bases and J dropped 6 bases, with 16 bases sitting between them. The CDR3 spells CASSLTVTGHEKLFF. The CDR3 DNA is TGTGCCAGTAGTTTGACGGTCACAGGGCATGAAAAACTGTTTTTT.

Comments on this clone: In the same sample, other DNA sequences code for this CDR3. The CDR3 here is CASSVGGGPYNEQFF. CDR3 nucleotide sequence: TGTGCCAGCAGCGTAGGAGGGGGACCCTACAATGAGCAGTTCTTC. The chain employs TRBV9 and TRBJ2-1; a possible D gene is TRBD1 (6 bases). Germline V CDR1 and CDR2: SGDLS, YYNGEE. The CDR3 spans 15 residues. The V end was cut by 0 bases, the J end by 2 bases, with 9 bases between.

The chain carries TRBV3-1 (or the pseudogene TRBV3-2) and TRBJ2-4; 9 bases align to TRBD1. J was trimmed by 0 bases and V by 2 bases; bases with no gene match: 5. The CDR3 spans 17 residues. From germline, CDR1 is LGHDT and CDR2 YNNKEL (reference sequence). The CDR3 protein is CASSQWGQGVAKNIQYF. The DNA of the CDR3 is TGTGCCAGCAGCCAATGGGGACAGGGAGTAGCCAAAAACATTCAGTACTTC.

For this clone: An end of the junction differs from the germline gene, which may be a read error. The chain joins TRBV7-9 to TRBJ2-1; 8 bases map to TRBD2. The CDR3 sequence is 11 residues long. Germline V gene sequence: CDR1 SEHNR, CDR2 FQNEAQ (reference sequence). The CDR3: CASSSGGAKVF. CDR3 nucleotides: TGTGCCAGCAGCTCGGGGGGGGCCAAGGTCTTC.

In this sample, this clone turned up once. The CDR3 coding sequence is TGTGCCAGCACTGGACAGACCGGTAGTTCACCCCTCCACTTT. Residues: CASTGQTGSSPLHF. The chain joins TRBV25-1 to TRBJ1-6, with D perhaps matching TRBD1 (6 bases). This CDR3 spans 14 amino acids. Trimming cost V 7 bases and J 9 bases, with 16 bases left between them. Per the germline V gene, CDR1 is MGHDK and CDR2 is SYGVNS.

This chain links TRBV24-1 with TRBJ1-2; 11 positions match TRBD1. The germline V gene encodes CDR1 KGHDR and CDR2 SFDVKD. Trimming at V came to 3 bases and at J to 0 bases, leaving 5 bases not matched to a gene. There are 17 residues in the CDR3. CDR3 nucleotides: TGTGCCACCAGTGATGCGGGACAGGGGGTGGCTAACTATGGCTACACCTTC. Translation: CATSDAGQGVANYGYTF.

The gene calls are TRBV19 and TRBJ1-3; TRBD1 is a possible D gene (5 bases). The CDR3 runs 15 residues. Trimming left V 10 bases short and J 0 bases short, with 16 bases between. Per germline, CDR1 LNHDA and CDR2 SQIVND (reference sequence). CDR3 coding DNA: TGTGCCACCTTCTCAGGGATGGTCTCTGGAAACACCATATATTTT. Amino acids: CATFSGMVSGNTIYF.

CDR3 protein: CASSQGGSGANVLTF. Here the CDR3 DNA reads TGCGCCAGCAGTCAGGGGGGCTCTGGGGCCAACGTCCTGACTTTC. The rearrangement links TRBV10-2 to TRBJ2-6; possible D gene TRBD1, 7 bases. V was cut by 5 bases and J by 0 bases, with 8 bases left in between. Germline V gives CDR1 WSHSY, CDR2 SAAADI. The CDR3 is made up of 15 amino acids.

The CDR3 coding sequence is TGTGCCAGCAAACTAGAGTCCCAAGAGACCCAGTACTTC. Amino acid sequence: CASKLESQETQYF. The chain has TRBV2 and TRBJ2-5; tentatively, D is TRBD2 (5 bases). The CDR3 loop spans 13 amino acids. CDR1 is SNHLY, CDR2 FYNNEI, per germline. Deletions cut 7 bases from V and 1 base from J, with 10 bases between.

The CDR3 region has the DNA TGTGCCAGTAGGGAGGGACGGCACAGCAATCAGCCCCAGCATTTT. It translates to CASREGRHSNQPQHF. This rearrangement joins TRBV19 to TRBJ1-5, with D perhaps TRBD1 (5 bases). V lost 6 bases and J 1 base, leaving 13 bases between the germline ends. Looked up from germline, CDR1 is LNHDA and CDR2 is SQIVND (reference sequence). The CDR3 covers 15 residues. The full variable domain, its missing parts supplied by reference TRBV19 and TRBJ1-5, is DGGITQSPKYLFRKEGQNVTLSCEQNLNHDAMYWYRQDPGQGLRLIYYSQIVNDFQKGDIAEGYSVSREKKESFPLTVTSAQKNPTAFYLCASREGRHSNQPQHFGDGTRLSIL.

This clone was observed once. CDR3 coding DNA: TGTGCCAGCAGTTGGGCAGGGCAGGTAGGGTTGCCCCAGCATTTT. Its protein product is CASSWAGQVGLPQHF. The rearrangement links TRBV6-2 or TRBV6-3 to TRBJ1-5; the D gene is possibly TRBD1 (5 bases). In germline, CDR1 is MNHEY, CDR2 SVGEGT. Between the trimmed V and J ends, which lost 4 bases and 9 bases, there was a span of 19 bases. This CDR3 spans 15 amino acids.

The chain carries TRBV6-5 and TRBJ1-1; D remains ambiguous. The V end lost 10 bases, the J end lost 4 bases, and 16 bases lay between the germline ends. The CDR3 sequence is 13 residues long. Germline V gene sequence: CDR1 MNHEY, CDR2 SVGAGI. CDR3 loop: CATKRGLGTEAFF. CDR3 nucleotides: TGTGCCACCAAGAGAGGTTTGGGCACTGAAGCTTTCTTT.